This T cell receptor beta chain was recorded in a study of identical twins (dated by TCRdb to the mid-2010s). For the study in its entirety: TCR alpha and beta repertoires from monozygotic twins, unrelated adults of various ages and cord blood were deep-sequenced to test whether fetal clonotypes persist. To rule out contamination, the twin experiments were replicated at different times with different library preparation protocols.

The paper's findings and limits, for the study overall: Zero-insertion analyses could be partly confounded by invariant T cells such as MAIT and iNKT, though diverse VJ usage argued against such confounding for most clonotypes. Out-of-frame TCR alpha sharing in monozygotic twins was systematically underestimated by recombination models, whereas sharing between unrelated individuals was in agreement with the recombination models. Out-of-frame TCR alpha sequences shared between twins showed an excess of low generation-probability sequences compared with coincidental sharing between unrelated individuals. The excess sharing between twins in beta out-of-frame sequences was weaker because fewer shared sequences reduced the signal-to-noise ratio. Fewer insertions were carried by abundant cord blood beta clonotypes; a weaker similar trend was observed in young adult naive repertoires, while no such trend was observed in memory repertoires. Because the same donors could not be followed over many years, the conclusions depended on cross-sectional statistical analysis.

At least ten counts were recorded for this clonotype. Its antigen is not yet known. No base-level quality is on record; no much larger clone is a single base apart. Only healthy Caucasian donors were included. Three pairs of female monozygotic twins, all aged about 18 to 30 years, were included in the twin cohort. Peripheral blood mononuclear cells were the source from which RNA for the TCR libraries was isolated. Library creation used 5' RACE. Sequencing was carried out with an Illumina HiSeq 2000. Template switching added a universal primer binding site, and the final cDNA carried a unique molecular identifier that allowed TCR cDNA molecules to be counted accurately. First-strand cDNA for TCR alpha and beta chains was synthesized from specific primers in the conserved constant-segment region. Each cDNA library was double barcoded, with a SMART-Mk sample barcode plus Illumina barcodes, to control for contamination. TruSeq adapter sequences along with Illumina sample barcodes were introduced in two successive PCR steps. TCR alpha and beta cDNA libraries were sequenced on the Illumina HiSeq platform with custom primers. Processing in the source paper ran as follows. MiGEC was used to process raw reads and extract unique molecular identifiers, and MiXCR was used to find CDR3 positions. Recombination models were inferred per individual with the repgenHMM and IGoR tools using an EM algorithm. Shared clonotype analysis was performed with the tcR package in R, normalizing sharing by the product of cloneset sizes. To study raw recombination free of thymic and clonal selection effects, out-of-frame nonproductive sequences were analyzed. The public reads were quality trimmed at Q25 with fastp and then assembled into clones with MiXCR by TCRdb, keeping productive beta chains. CDR3 protein sequences are deduplicated, and each keeps its most common genes and DNA. TCRdb's processing, not the authors' own work, is the source of the V and J calls. In this sample the table shows a few hundred thousand distinct CDR3 sequences, 9% to 10% of which occur a single time. In total, the top ten clones hold roughly 3% of the sample.

These data were also filed under a second study, of yellow fever vaccine responses in identical twins. The second investigation adds: According to the authors, in identical twins the way T cells responded to vaccination appeared partly convergent and partly personalized. In the study, vaccine-responding T cell clones were precisely tracked in identical twins.

This receptor was identified in a woman younger than 30 in good health. The sequencing sample was made of PBMCs.

This receptor carries the CDR3 CASSPVAGNTIYF. The bases are TGTGCCAGCAGCCCCGTCGCTGGAAACACCATATATTTT. The V and J segments used are TRBV7-2 and TRBJ1-3, with no confidently assigned D gene. CDR1 SGHTA and CDR2 FQGNSA are derived from the germline V gene. The CDR3 numbers 13 residues from cysteine through phenylalanine. The kept DNA is CDR3 alone, 39 bases in frame from the first base. Trimming costs V 5 bases and J 2 bases, and their ends lie 7 bases apart. The full variable domain, completed from the reference TRBV7-2 and TRBJ1-3 proteins outside the CDR3, reads GAGVSQSPSNKVTEKGKDVELRCDPISGHTALYWYRQSLGQGLEFLIYFQGNSAPDKSGLPSDRFSAERTGGSVSTLTIQRTQQEDSAVYLCASSPVAGNTIYFGEGSWLTVV.